Listed below are T cell receptor beta chains from one sample, sequenced in a study of T cell responses to AZD1222 COVID-19 vaccine. Sequenced by immunoSEQ multiplex PCR; TCRdb stores in-frame clones only, minus some. The sample includes 120,000 or so clones, 70% to 85% seen only once; the top ten take roughly a quarter. The source was peripheral blood, collected 28 days after the second AZD1222 dose. The receptors here all came from an adult who received the AZD1222 COVID-19 vaccine. CDR3s include the opening cysteine and the closing phenylalanine or tryptophan. The D gene is left open where the match is weak. Not every row has a clone size; where given, it reads once, few, many or a size class.

v_gene	j_gene	d_gene	abundance	CDR3nt	CDR3aa
TRBV7-2	TRBJ2-3	-	once	TGTGCCAGCAGCCTACAGGCGGGGCAAGGGTATACGCAGTATTTT	CASSLQAGQGYTQYF
TRBV6-1	TRBJ1-2	-	-	TGTGCCAGCAGTGAAGGGTCCCGGTATGGCTACACCTTC	CASSEGSRYGYTF
TRBV5-1	TRBJ2-1	-	-	TGCGCCAGCAGCTTAACCGACAGTTACAATGAGCAGTTCTTC	CASSLTDSYNEQFF
TRBV7-9	TRBJ2-3	-	-	TGTGCCAGCACCACCGGAGGTGTATCAGATACGCAGTATTTT	CASTTGGVSDTQYF
TRBV7-9	TRBJ1-6	-	-	TGTGCCAGCAAAGGGCATAATTCACCCCTCCACTTT	CASKGHNSPLHF
TRBV7-2	TRBJ2-3	TRBD2	-	TGTGCCAGCAGCTTAGGTAGCGGGGGGGCCGATACGCAGTATTTT	CASSLGSGGADTQYF
TRBV18	TRBJ1-1	-	few	TGTGCCAGCTCACCAAAAGGGAGCACTGAAGCTTTCTTT	CASSPKGSTEAFF
TRBV6-5	TRBJ2-3	-	-	TGTGCCAGCAGTTTCGACAGGGAGGCAGATACGCAGTATTTT	CASSFDREADTQYF
TRBV6-5	TRBJ1-5	TRBD1	-	TGTGCCAGCAACAGGGGGAATCAGCCCCAGCATTTT	CASNRGNQPQHF
TRBV6-2/TRBV6-3	TRBJ2-3	TRBD2	-	TGTGCCAGCAGCCCGGGACTAATGTTCCCAGATACGCAGTATTTT	CASSPGLMFPDTQYF
TRBV25-1	TRBJ2-1	TRBD1	few	TGTGCCAGCAGTGTAACAACAGGGGGCCGTGGCTCCTACAATGAGCAGTTCTTC	CASSVTTGGRGSYNEQFF
TRBV6-2/TRBV6-3	TRBJ1-2	TRBD1	-	TGTGCCAGCAGCTCCACAGGGGGAGGCTATGGCTACACCTTC	CASSSTGGGYGYTF
TRBV5-1	TRBJ1-2	TRBD1	-	TGCGCCAGCAGACCCGACAGGGGAAGGAATGGCTACACCTTC	CASRPDRGRNGYTF
TRBV7-2	TRBJ2-1	-	-	TGTGCCAGCCATACAGGGAGCTCCTACAATGAGCAGTTCTTC	CASHTGSSYNEQFF
TRBV5-1	TRBJ2-1	-	-	TGCGCCAGCAGCTTGGGGTCGACCTCCTACAATGAGCAGTTCTTC	CASSLGSTSYNEQFF
TRBV7-9	TRBJ2-7	TRBD2	once	TGTGCCAGCAGCTTCGGACTAGTAGTGGCCCCCGAGGAGCAGTACTTC	CASSFGLVVAPEEQYF
TRBV18	TRBJ2-1	-	-	TGTGCCAGCTCACCAGACACATTCTACAATGAGCAGTTCTTC	CASSPDTFYNEQFF
TRBV24-1	TRBJ1-1	-	-	TGTGCCACCAGTCCGACAGGTGCTCTCACTGAAGCTTTCTTT	CATSPTGALTEAFF
TRBV19	TRBJ1-2	-	few	TGTGCCAGTAGTATAGCGGAAGGGGACAATGGCTACACCTTC	CASSIAEGDNGYTF
TRBV6-2/TRBV6-3	TRBJ2-3	-	-	TGTGCCAGCAGCAAATTACTCATGATGGACCACACAGATACGCAGTATTTT	CASSKLLMMDHTDTQYF
TRBV6-1	TRBJ1-3	-	few	TGTGCCAGCAGTGAATCGGAAGGTGTTTCTGGAAACACCATATATTTT	CASSESEGVSGNTIYF
TRBV7-2	TRBJ1-1	TRBD1	-	TGTGCCAGCAGCTTCCATCGGGGGACAGGGCCGAACGACTCCTCTTTCTTT	CASSFHRGTGPNDSSFF
TRBV7-2	TRBJ1-2	-	-	TGTGCCAGCAGCTCTTCCGCGACAGGTCGTGGCTACACCTTC	CASSSSATGRGYTF
TRBV11-3	TRBJ1-6	TRBD1	few	TGTGCCAGCAGCCTTATGCTTGGTTCCGACAGGGGGCTCTCACCCCTCCACTTT	CASSLMLGSDRGLSPLHF
TRBV28	TRBJ2-2	-	-	TGTGCCAGCCTCGGGAGCCTCAACACCGGGGAGCTGTTTTTT	CASLGSLNTGELFF
TRBV4-2	TRBJ1-2	-	-	TGTGCCAGCAGCCCGGCCCAGGTAGGACAGTCCTATGGCTACACCTTC	CASSPAQVGQSYGYTF
TRBV5-6	TRBJ2-7	-	-	TGTGCCAGCGGAGGGGAGCCCGGCCTCCGGCGAGGGCACTACGAGCAGTACTTC	CASGGEPGLRRGHYEQYF
TRBV7-2	TRBJ1-1	TRBD1	-	TGTGCCAGCAGCTTAGGAAGCAGGGGGGGCACTGAAGCTTTCTTT	CASSLGSRGGTEAFF
TRBV4-3	TRBJ1-5	TRBD1	-	TGCGCCAGCAGCCCCGACAGGGATATTCAGCCCCAGCATTTT	CASSPDRDIQPQHF
TRBV28	TRBJ1-1	-	-	TGTGCCAGCAGTTACTTAGGAGGTTCAAAAGCTTTCTTT	CASSYLGGSKAFF
TRBV5-5	TRBJ1-2	-	-	TGTGCCAGCAGATCACCCCGGGGGGCTGACTATGGCTACACCTTC	CASRSPRGADYGYTF
TRBV4-3	TRBJ2-7	-	-	TGCGCCAGCAGCTCCCTTGGGTCCTCCTACGAGCAGTACTTC	CASSSLGSSYEQYF
TRBV5-4	TRBJ2-1	-	-	TGTGCCAGCATCGATGGGGGAGGTAGCCGGAATGAGCAGTTCTTC	CASIDGGGSRNEQFF
TRBV6-2/TRBV6-3	TRBJ2-1	-	-	TGTGCCAGCAGCCGCCTAGGGGGGGGGACCATTCACAATGAGCAGTTCTTC	CASSRLGGGTIHNEQFF
TRBV11-2	TRBJ1-2	-	-	TGTGCCAGCAGCTTAGCCCCCCTAGAGGGCTCCTACGGCTACACCTTC	CASSLAPLEGSYGYTF
TRBV7-9	TRBJ1-1	TRBD1	-	TGTGCCAGCAGCTCCCCCGCCGGGACAGAATCCACTGAAGCTTTCTTT	CASSSPAGTESTEAFF
TRBV6-5	TRBJ2-7	-	-	TGTGCCAGCAGTTGGACAACAGATTCCTACGAGCAGTACTTC	CASSWTTDSYEQYF
TRBV15	TRBJ2-1	TRBD2	-	TGTGCCACCAGCAGAGGGAGTAGCGGGGGGTCCTACAATGAGCAGTTCTTC	CATSRGSSGGSYNEQFF
TRBV3-1/TRBV3-2	TRBJ2-7	-	-	TGTGCCAGCAGCCAAGATCTTAGGGGCAACTACGAGCAGTACTTC	CASSQDLRGNYEQYF
TRBV4-1	TRBJ1-2	-	-	TGCGCCAGCAGCCGGGACCCAACGGGAAGGACCTATGGCTACACCTTC	CASSRDPTGRTYGYTF
TRBV6-2/TRBV6-3	TRBJ2-1	-	-	TGTGCCAGCAGTTACGACAGGGGAGGGAATGAGCAGTTCTTC	CASSYDRGGNEQFF
TRBV7-9	TRBJ1-2	TRBD1	-	TGTGCCAGCGGGACAGGGGGCGTGAGCTATGGCTACACCTTC	CASGTGGVSYGYTF
TRBV6-6	TRBJ1-6	TRBD1	-	TGTGCCAGCAGTTACAGACAGGGAAATAATTCACCCCTCCACTTT	CASSYRQGNNSPLHF
TRBV29-1	TRBJ2-7	-	once	TGCAGCGTCCCGGGGACCGAAACCTACGAGCAGTACTTC	CSVPGTETYEQYF
TRBV2	TRBJ1-1	-	-	TGTGCCAGCGAGAAGGAGGTGAACACTGAAGCTTTCTTT	CASEKEVNTEAFF
TRBV4-3	TRBJ1-5	TRBD1	few	TGCGCCAGCAGCCTTTCCGGGACAGGGGACCAGCCCCAGCATTTT	CASSLSGTGDQPQHF
TRBV6-5	TRBJ1-1	-	-	TGTGCCAGCAGTTACTTCGGGGGAGAAGCTTTCTTT	CASSYFGGEAFF
TRBV18	TRBJ1-1	-	-	TGTGCCAGCTCACCACTACGGATGGAGGGATACACTGAAGCTTTCTTT	CASSPLRMEGYTEAFF
TRBV14	TRBJ2-7	-	-	TGTGCCAGCAGCCAAGTGGGTTACTACGAGCAGTACTTC	CASSQVGYYEQYF